This T cell receptor (beta chain) was documented in a study of identical twins. Germline V gene lookup returns CDR1 SGHVS and CDR2 FQNEAQ. The CDR3 consists of 16 residues. V gave up 1 base and J gave up 4 bases, with 15 bases separating them. This clonotype has only a few counts. TCRdb re-called the 5' RACE reads through MiXCR, storing one row per CDR3 protein. The sample shows roughly 250,000 distinct CDR3 sequences, around 15% of them seen only once. V is TRBV7-8 and J is TRBJ2-3; no reliable D call. Sequenced input: memory (CD45RO+) T cells sorted from blood. This clonotype was sampled from a young woman in good health. The CDR3 DNA follows: TGTGCCAGCAGCTTAGGATTAGGGTATGGTTCAGATACGCAGTATTTT. This encodes CASSLGLGYGSDTQYF.